A single T cell receptor beta chain is shown here with its context. In the same sample, other DNA sequences code for this CDR3. The data were obtained in a study of cytomegalovirus exposure and HLA in healthy donors. The CDR3 has 16 amino acids. The V end was cut by 4 bases, the J end by 0 bases, with 13 bases between. Germline CDR1 and CDR2: MNHEY and SVGAGI. The PCR contained 60 Vbeta and 13 Jbeta primers. Sequencing used immunoSEQ multiplex PCR; TCRdb keeps in-frame clones, though not all of them. The clone table shows about 130,000 clones, with the ten largest holding approximately 1.6%. The donors, nominally healthy at sampling, likely had unrecorded immune exposures.

The sequence was collected from a woman between 40 and 50 years old in good health and CMV-seropositive. The material sequenced was PBMCs. The chain is built from TRBV6-5 and TRBJ1-5; the D gene is possibly TRBD1 (6 bases). In nucleotides, the CDR3 is TGTGCCAGCAGTTTTCTACAGGGCGATAGCAATCAGCCCCAGCATTTT. It codes for CASSFLQGDSNQPQHF.